The 20 T cell receptor beta chains below all came from one sample that was sequenced in a study of shared clonotypes between healthy human individuals. CD45RO-negative, CCR7-positively selected cells formed the naive CD8 fraction, excluding terminally differentiated effector memory CD45RA+ cells. Data came from immunoSEQ multiplex PCR; TCRdb stores just in-frame clones and leaves some out. The sample holds fewer than 700,000 clones, 95% seen once. The sequencing input was naive CD8+ T cells sorted from blood. The receptors were sampled from a woman aged 30 to 39 in good health.

The rearrangement links TRBV19 to TRBJ2-1; a weak D match, TRBD2 (6 bases). The length of the CDR3 is 15 residues. Germline CDR1 LNHDA, CDR2 SQIVND (reference sequence). Trimming removed 6 bases from V and 0 bases from J, with 12 bases in between. The CDR3 nucleotides read TGTGCCAGTAGAGTTATCGGGAGCTCCTACAATGAGCAGTTCTTC. It is translated as CASRVIGSSYNEQFF. Variable domain in full (rest from reference TRBV19 and TRBJ2-1): DGGITQSPKYLFRKEGQNVTLSCEQNLNHDAMYWYRQDPGQGLRLIYYSQIVNDFQKGDIAEGYSVSREKKESFPLTVTSAQKNPTAFYLCASRVIGSSYNEQFFGPGTRLTVL.

The chain employs TRBV14 and TRBJ2-5; 11 positions match TRBD2. TRBJ2-7 explains the end of the DNA better; the J call may be wrong. This CDR3 region has 16 residues. Germline CDR1 and CDR2: SGHDN and FVKESK. The CDR3 protein is CASSQVTSGRGYEQYF. The CDR3 nucleotides read TGTGCCAGCAGCCAAGTCACTAGCGGGAGAGGGTACGAGCAGTACTTC.

The V gene is TRBV9, the J gene TRBJ2-1; D is uncertain. V lost 2 bases and J lost 4, with 13 bases in between. Germline CDR1 reads SGDLS; CDR2 reads YYNGEE. The CDR3 runs to 15 residues. CDR3 nucleotides: TGTGCCAGCAGCGTTCAAACTACGACGTACAATGAGCAGTTCTTC. Translated, it gives CASSVQTTTYNEQFF.

The gene calls are TRBV5-1 and TRBJ2-7; 7 bases match TRBD2. V shed 4 bases, J shed 2 bases, and the junction held 12 bases outside the gene matches. The CDR3 length is 16 residues. CDR1 and CDR2 from the germline V gene are SGHRS and YFSETQ. In DNA, the CDR3 is TGCGCCAGCAGCCTACGTCCGGGACTAACTACCTACGAGCAGTACTTC. Protein product: CASSLRPGLTTYEQYF.

The chain employs TRBV11-3 and TRBJ2-1; a weak D match, TRBD2 (5 bases). The V gene's germline CDR1 is SGHNT and CDR2 YENEEA. The V end was cut by 0 bases, the J end by 0 bases, with 6 bases between. This CDR3 is 15 amino acids long. The DNA for the CDR3 is TGTGCCAGCAGCTTAGATACTAGCTCCTACAATGAGCAGTTCTTC. Encoded protein: CASSLDTSSYNEQFF.

As for this clone: Other nucleotide sequences from this sample produce the same CDR3. V is TRBV27 and J is TRBJ2-7, with D perhaps TRBD1 (5 bases). Germline values: CDR1 MNHEY, CDR2 SMNVEV (reference sequence). The CDR3 consists of 13 residues. V was cut by 2 bases and J by 3 bases, with 8 bases left in between. The CDR3: CASSLDRSYEQYF. In DNA, the CDR3 is TGTGCCAGCAGTTTAGACAGAAGCTACGAGCAGTACTTC.

V gene TRBV27 combines with J gene TRBJ1-5, with D tentatively TRBD1 (6 bases). The V gene lost 6 bases and the J gene lost 2 bases, with 14 bases spanning the gap. The CDR3 runs to 15 residues. Germline V gene sequence: CDR1 MNHEY, CDR2 SMNVEV (reference sequence). The CDR3 DNA reads as TGTGCCAGCAGCCTAGGGGCAGGGGGCAATCAGCCCCAGCATTTT. Amino acid sequence: CASSLGAGGNQPQHF.

In this sample, this clone turned up once. The chain carries TRBV28 and TRBJ2-7; no definite D call. V was pared by 7 bases and J by 4 bases, with 8 bases between. This CDR3 has 11 residues. Germline V lookup: CDR1 MDHEN, CDR2 SYDVKM. The chain's CDR3 is CASNYAYEQYF. The CDR3 nucleotides read TGTGCCAGCAACTACGCATACGAGCAGTACTTC.

The rearrangement links TRBV5-1 to TRBJ2-2; 10 bases align to TRBD2. The CDR3 loop spans 16 amino acids. Germline V CDR1 and CDR2: SGHRS, YFSETQ. Trimming at V came to 2 bases and at J to 3 bases, leaving 4 bases not matched to a gene. This CDR3 is CASSFQREGHTGELFF. Written as DNA, the CDR3 is TGCGCCAGCAGCTTCCAGCGGGAGGGCCACACCGGGGAGCTGTTTTTT.

CDR3 sequence: CASSKMGHSYQETQYF. The CDR3 bases are TGTGCCAGCAGCAAGATGGGACACTCGTACCAAGAGACCCAGTACTTC. The chain couples TRBV21-1 to TRBJ2-5; the table's D gene call, TRBD1, was not cross checked with the DNA. TRBV21-1 is listed as a pseudogene. This CDR3 has 16 amino acids.

J is TRBJ2-7 and V is TRBV5-5, with a weak D call TRBD1 (6 bases). V was shortened by 2 bases and J by 3 bases, with 12 bases between the two germline ends. CDR3 size: 14 residues. Germline V CDR1 and CDR2: SGHKS, YYEKEE (reference sequence). The CDR3: CASSLGDTYYEQYF. CDR3 sequence (DNA): TGTGCCAGCAGCTTAGGGGACACTTACTACGAGCAGTACTTC.

This chain joins TRBV19 and TRBJ1-3, with D possibly being TRBD1 (6 bases). The CDR3 runs 15 residues. Germline loops: CDR1 LNHDA, CDR2 SQIVND (reference sequence). V lost 3 bases to trimming and J lost 2 bases, with 11 bases between them. The CDR3 reads CASSISGTTGNTIYF. The CDR3 DNA reads as TGTGCCAGTAGTATCTCCGGGACAACTGGAAACACCATATATTTT.

This chain uses TRBV27 with TRBJ2-5; a possible D gene is TRBD2 (6 bases). The end of the DNA is better explained by TRBJ2-7, so the J call may be wrong. Germline V CDR1 and CDR2: MNHEY, SMNVEV (reference sequence). This CDR3 spans 14 amino acids. CDR3 amino acids: CASSLALASYEQYF. The CDR3 nucleotides read TGTGCCAGCAGTTTGGCACTAGCCAGCTACGAGCAGTACTTC.

The chain recombines TRBV21-1 with TRBJ2-7; the table calls TRBD2, which could not be checked here. TRBV21-1 is a listed pseudogene. The CDR3 sequence is 14 residues long. As DNA, the CDR3 is TGTGCCGGACAAGGGAGCGGGAGGGAAGACGAGCAGTACTTC. Amino acids: CAGQGSGREDEQYF.

The rearrangement joins TRBV2 to TRBJ1-1, with D perhaps TRBD1 (6 bases). There are 13 residues in the CDR3. The V end was cut by 10 bases, the J end by 2 bases, with 14 bases between. Germline V gives CDR1 SNHLY, CDR2 FYNNEI. CDR3 region: CANTLQGNTEAFF. The CDR3 nucleotides read TGTGCCAACACCCTACAGGGTAACACTGAAGCTTTCTTT. The whole variable domain, remainder taken from reference TRBV2 and TRBJ1-1, is EPEVTQTPSHQVTQMGQEVILRCVPISNHLYFYWYRQILGQKVEFLVSFYNNEISEKSEIFDDQFSVERPDGSNFTLKIRSTKLEDSAMYFCANTLQGNTEAFFGQGTRLTVV.

The chain couples TRBV4-1 to TRBJ1-2, with TRBD1 matching 7 bases. J gave up 3 bases and V 6 bases, and 7 bases lay outside the gene matches. Germline V gene data show CDR1 as MGHRA and CDR2 as YSYEKL. The CDR3 extends over 14 amino acids. The CDR3 spells CASSPGTEDYGYTF. The CDR3, as DNA: TGCGCCAGCAGTCCCGGGACAGAAGACTATGGCTACACCTTC.

The chain is built from TRBV7-9 and TRBJ2-3; tentative D call: TRBD1 (5 bases). Germline lookup yields CDR1 SEHNR and CDR2 FQNEAQ (reference sequence). The CDR3 extends over 15 amino acids. Trimming took 5 bases from V and 1 from J, leaving 13 bases between them. CDR3 DNA: TGTGCCAGCAGCGTCCCCAGGGCCGGCACAGATACGCAGTATTTT. Its protein product is CASSVPRAGTDTQYF.

The chain has TRBV7-6 and TRBJ1-2, with D tentatively TRBD1 (6 bases). The germline gives CDR1 SGHVS, CDR2 FNYEAQ. CDR3 length equals 14 residues. V was shortened by 6 bases and J by 6 bases, with 17 bases between the two germline ends. CDR3 protein: CASSSGGPGHGYTF. In DNA, the CDR3 is TGTGCCAGCAGTTCGGGGGGCCCCGGGCATGGCTACACCTTC. Full variable domain (outside the CDR3, taken from reference TRBV7-6 and TRBJ1-2): GAGVSQSPRYKVTKRGQDVALRCDPISGHVSLYWYRQALGQGPEFLTYFNYEAQQDKSGLPNDRFSAERPEGSISTLTIQRTEQRDSAMYRCASSSGGPGHGYTFGSGTRLTVV.

The chain carries TRBV7-9 and TRBJ2-3; the match to TRBD2 covers 7 bases. Trimming at V came to 5 bases and at J to 1 base, leaving 6 bases not matched to a gene. Germline values: CDR1 SEHNR, CDR2 FQNEAQ (reference sequence). The CDR3 is made up of 15 amino acids. The CDR3 loop is CASSRVAGRTDTQYF. The CDR3 DNA reads as TGTGCCAGCAGCCGGGTAGCGGGTCGCACAGATACGCAGTATTTT.

The J gene is TRBJ2-4, the V gene TRBV27, with D unclear. The CDR3 spans 16 residues. V gave up 0 bases and J gave up 0 bases, with 9 bases separating them. CDR1 is MNHEY, CDR2 SMNVEV, per germline (reference sequence). The CDR3 sequence: CASSLSVVQAKNIQYF. For the CDR3, the DNA is TGTGCCAGCAGTTTATCGGTAGTACAAGCCAAAAACATTCAGTACTTC.